This is a list of T cell receptor beta chains from one sample in a study of read filtering for tumor transcriptome and immune sequencing. One entry per CDR3 protein results from TCRdb running MiXCR on the reads. The repertoire holds 20,000 to 30,000 distinct CDR3 sequences, with approximately 23% as singletons. Sequences were obtained from a population of CD138-negative cells sorted from bone marrow. The source is a donor at least 40 years old with multiple myeloma. Each CDR3 is given with its conserved first and last residue. Fields, in order: CDR3 protein, CDR3 DNA, clone size, V gene, D gene, J gene. A D gene is named only where the DNA matches it firmly. Expanded clones are given a class, and other clones once, few, many or no size at all.

CDR3aa: CSASPGLAEGHTDTQYF
CDR3nt: TGCAGTGCTAGTCCCGGACTAGCGGAGGGACACACAGATACGCAGTATTTT
abundance: many
v_gene: TRBV20-1
d_gene: TRBD2
j_gene: TRBJ2-3

CDR3aa: CASRPGTGQQFF
CDR3nt: TGTGCCAGCAGGCCTGGGACAGGGCAGCAGTTCTTC
abundance: many
v_gene: TRBV6-6
d_gene: TRBD1
j_gene: TRBJ2-1

CDR3aa: CASSYSRGAYEQYF
CDR3nt: TGTGCCAGCAGTTACTCTCGGGGGGCCTACGAGCAGTACTTC
abundance: many
v_gene: TRBV6-6
d_gene: TRBD2
j_gene: TRBJ2-7

CDR3aa: CASKGAGSSTDTQYF
CDR3nt: TGTGCCAGCAAGGGAGCGGGCAGTAGCACAGATACGCAGTATTTT
abundance: many
v_gene: TRBV12-3/TRBV12-4
d_gene: -
j_gene: TRBJ2-3

CDR3aa: CASSYRTGGRTAFF
CDR3nt: TGTGCCAGCAGCTATCGGACAGGGGGAAGGACAGCTTTCTTT
abundance: many
v_gene: TRBV5-8
d_gene: TRBD1
j_gene: TRBJ1-1

CDR3aa: CASSAGDTQYF
CDR3nt: TGTGCCAGCAGTGCGGGGGATACGCAGTATTTT
abundance: many
v_gene: TRBV28
d_gene: -
j_gene: TRBJ2-3

CDR3aa: CASSKGWDTDTQYF
CDR3nt: TGTGCCAGCAGCAAGGGGTGGGACACAGATACGCAGTATTTT
abundance: many
v_gene: TRBV7-3
d_gene: -
j_gene: TRBJ2-3

CDR3aa: CSARAGRGLDTQYF
CDR3nt: TGCAGTGCTAGAGCAGGCAGGGGGCTGGATACGCAGTATTTT
abundance: many
v_gene: TRBV20-1
d_gene: TRBD1
j_gene: TRBJ2-3

CDR3aa: CASSFRGGNYNEQFF
CDR3nt: TGTGCCAGCAGTTTTAGAGGGGGGAATTACAATGAGCAGTTCTTC
abundance: many
v_gene: TRBV28
d_gene: -
j_gene: TRBJ2-1

CDR3aa: CASSFTLAGELFF
CDR3nt: TGTGCCAGCAGCTTTACGTTAGCCGGGGAGCTGTTTTTT
abundance: -
v_gene: TRBV28
d_gene: -
j_gene: TRBJ2-2

CDR3aa: CASSLGCPISGYEQYF
CDR3nt: TGTGCCAGCAGCTTAGGATGCCCTATTAGTGGGTACGAGCAGTACTTC
abundance: -
v_gene: TRBV7-2
d_gene: -
j_gene: TRBJ2-7

CDR3aa: CASSLEPVSGNTIYF
CDR3nt: TGCGCCAGCAGCTTGGAGCCGGTCTCTGGAAACACCATATATTTT
abundance: few
v_gene: TRBV5-1
d_gene: -
j_gene: TRBJ1-3

CDR3aa: CASRLGMGLAGGEQFF
CDR3nt: TGTGCCAGCAGACTGGGGATGGGACTAGCGGGGGGTGAGCAGTTCTTC
abundance: -
v_gene: TRBV6-5
d_gene: TRBD2
j_gene: TRBJ2-1

CDR3aa: CASSQGNRAINEKLFF
CDR3nt: TGTGCCAGCAGTCAGGGGAACAGGGCAATTAATGAAAAACTGTTTTTT
abundance: many
v_gene: TRBV2
d_gene: -
j_gene: TRBJ1-4

CDR3aa: CTNSGQYNEQFF
CDR3nt: TGTACCAACAGTGGACAGTACAATGAGCAGTTCTTC
abundance: -
v_gene: TRBV28
d_gene: -
j_gene: TRBJ2-1

CDR3aa: CASSKVWGLSSGNTIYF
CDR3nt: TGTGCCAGCAGCAAAGTTTGGGGACTGAGCTCTGGAAACACCATATATTTT
abundance: -
v_gene: TRBV21-1
d_gene: -
j_gene: TRBJ1-3

CDR3aa: CASSQETDNQPQHF
CDR3nt: TGTGCCAGCAGCCAAGAGACAGACAATCAGCCCCAGCATTTT
abundance: many
v_gene: TRBV14
d_gene: -
j_gene: TRBJ1-5

CDR3aa: CASSPGARAGANVLTF
CDR3nt: TGTGCCAGCAGCCCCGGGGCCAGGGCGGGGGCCAACGTCCTGACTTTC
abundance: many
v_gene: TRBV7-2
d_gene: -
j_gene: TRBJ2-6

CDR3aa: CASSGPEEGGSPLHF
CDR3nt: TGTGCCAGCAGTGGGCCCGAAGAGGGAGGTTCACCCCTCCACTTT
abundance: many
v_gene: TRBV28
d_gene: -
j_gene: TRBJ1-6

CDR3aa: CSARGREETQYF
CDR3nt: TGCAGTGCTAGAGGCAGGGAAGAGACCCAGTACTTC
abundance: few
v_gene: TRBV20-1
d_gene: -
j_gene: TRBJ2-5

CDR3aa: CSARAPGQRNTEAFF
CDR3nt: TGCAGTGCTAGAGCCCCGGGACAGAGGAACACTGAAGCTTTCTTT
abundance: few
v_gene: TRBV20-1
d_gene: TRBD1
j_gene: TRBJ1-1

CDR3aa: CSASRGSQPQHF
CDR3nt: TGCAGTGCTAGTCGAGGGTCTCAGCCCCAGCATTTT
abundance: many
v_gene: TRBV20-1
d_gene: -
j_gene: TRBJ1-5

CDR3aa: CASSLGTSVYNEQFF
CDR3nt: TGTGCCAGCAGCTTGGGGACTAGCGTCTACAATGAGCAGTTCTTC
abundance: many
v_gene: TRBV7-2
d_gene: TRBD2
j_gene: TRBJ2-1

CDR3aa: CASRPTRISGNTIYF
CDR3nt: TGCGCCAGCAGACCGACAAGAATCTCTGGAAACACCATATATTTT
abundance: -
v_gene: TRBV5-1
d_gene: -
j_gene: TRBJ1-3

CDR3aa: CASSRGGTQYF
CDR3nt: TGTGCCAGCAGTAGAGGGGGTACGCAGTATTTT
abundance: -
v_gene: TRBV6-5
d_gene: -
j_gene: TRBJ2-3

CDR3aa: CATSRGAGGPETQYF
CDR3nt: TGTGCCACCAGCAGAGGAGCAGGGGGTCCGGAGACCCAGTACTTC
abundance: many
v_gene: TRBV15
d_gene: TRBD1
j_gene: TRBJ2-5

CDR3aa: CAWSVQAGAETQYF
CDR3nt: TGTGCCTGGAGTGTACAGGCGGGGGCCGAGACCCAGTACTTC
abundance: few
v_gene: TRBV30
d_gene: -
j_gene: TRBJ2-5

CDR3aa: CASSFSPRDREYEQYF
CDR3nt: TGTGCCAGCAGCTTTTCCCCGAGGGACAGGGAGTACGAGCAGTACTTC
abundance: many
v_gene: TRBV7-9
d_gene: TRBD1
j_gene: TRBJ2-7

CDR3aa: CAISVGGNQPQHF
CDR3nt: TGTGCCATCAGTGTAGGAGGGAACCAGCCCCAGCATTTT
abundance: many
v_gene: TRBV10-3
d_gene: -
j_gene: TRBJ1-5

CDR3aa: CASSGGTEPQETQYF
CDR3nt: TGTGCCAGCAGTGGGGGGACAGAGCCTCAAGAGACCCAGTACTTC
abundance: many
v_gene: TRBV28
d_gene: -
j_gene: TRBJ2-5

CDR3aa: CASSLTGLDYNEQFF
CDR3nt: TGTGCCAGCAGCTTAACGGGACTGGACTACAATGAGCAGTTCTTC
abundance: medium-sized
v_gene: TRBV7-8
d_gene: -
j_gene: TRBJ2-1

CDR3aa: CSARKNYGYAF
CDR3nt: TGCAGTGCTAGGAAGAACTATGGCTACGCCTTC
abundance: -
v_gene: TRBV20-1
d_gene: -
j_gene: TRBJ1-2

CDR3aa: CSASEAALNTEAFF
CDR3nt: TGCAGTGCGAGTGAGGCAGCCTTGAACACTGAAGCTTTCTTT
abundance: -
v_gene: TRBV20-1
d_gene: -
j_gene: TRBJ1-1

CDR3aa: CASSSRTSILNEQFF
CDR3nt: TGTGCCAGCAGCTCTAGGACTAGCATTTTAAATGAGCAGTTCTTC
abundance: many
v_gene: TRBV7-8
d_gene: TRBD2
j_gene: TRBJ2-1

CDR3aa: CASTMRDYVDTQYF
CDR3nt: TGTGCCAGCACTATGAGGGATTATGTAGATACGCAGTATTTT
abundance: few
v_gene: TRBV5-6
d_gene: -
j_gene: TRBJ2-3

CDR3aa: CSARDRRLGGTQYF
CDR3nt: TGCAGTGCTAGAGATAGACGGCTCGGGGGTACGCAGTATTTT
abundance: -
v_gene: TRBV20-1
d_gene: -
j_gene: TRBJ2-3

CDR3aa: CSASPLASGGQETQYF
CDR3nt: TGCAGTGCTAGTCCTTTGGCTAGCGGGGGACAAGAGACCCAGTACTTC
abundance: -
v_gene: TRBV20-1
d_gene: TRBD2
j_gene: TRBJ2-5

CDR3aa: CASSQDQRQGAGSPLHF
CDR3nt: TGCGCCAGCAGCCAAGATCAAAGGCAGGGGGCCGGATCACCCCTCCACTTT
abundance: many
v_gene: TRBV4-1
d_gene: TRBD1
j_gene: TRBJ1-6

CDR3aa: CSSQAGAGGYNEQFF
CDR3nt: TGCAGCTCCCAAGCCGGAGCGGGCGGATACAATGAGCAGTTCTTC
abundance: many
v_gene: TRBV29-1
d_gene: -
j_gene: TRBJ2-1

CDR3aa: CSARVQGDTEAFF
CDR3nt: TGCAGTGCTAGGGTTCAGGGCGACACTGAAGCTTTCTTT
abundance: few
v_gene: TRBV20-1
d_gene: -
j_gene: TRBJ1-1

CDR3aa: CATDDSFEAFF
CDR3nt: TGTGCCACCGATGACAGCTTTGAAGCTTTCTTT
abundance: many
v_gene: TRBV28
d_gene: -
j_gene: TRBJ1-1